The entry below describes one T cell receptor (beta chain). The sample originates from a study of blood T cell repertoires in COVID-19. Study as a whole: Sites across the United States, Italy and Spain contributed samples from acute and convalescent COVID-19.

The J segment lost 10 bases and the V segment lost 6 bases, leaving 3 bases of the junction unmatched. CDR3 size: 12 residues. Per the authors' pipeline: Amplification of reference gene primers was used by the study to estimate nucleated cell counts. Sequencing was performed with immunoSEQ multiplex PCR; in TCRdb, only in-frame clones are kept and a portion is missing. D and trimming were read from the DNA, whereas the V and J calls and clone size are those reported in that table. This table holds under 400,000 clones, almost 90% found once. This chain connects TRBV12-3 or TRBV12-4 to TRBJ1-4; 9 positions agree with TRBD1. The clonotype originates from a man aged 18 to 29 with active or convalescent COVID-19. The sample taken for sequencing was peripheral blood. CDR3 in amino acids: CASRRQGGKLFF. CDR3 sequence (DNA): TGTGCCAGCAGAAGACAGGGGGGAAAACTGTTTTTT.